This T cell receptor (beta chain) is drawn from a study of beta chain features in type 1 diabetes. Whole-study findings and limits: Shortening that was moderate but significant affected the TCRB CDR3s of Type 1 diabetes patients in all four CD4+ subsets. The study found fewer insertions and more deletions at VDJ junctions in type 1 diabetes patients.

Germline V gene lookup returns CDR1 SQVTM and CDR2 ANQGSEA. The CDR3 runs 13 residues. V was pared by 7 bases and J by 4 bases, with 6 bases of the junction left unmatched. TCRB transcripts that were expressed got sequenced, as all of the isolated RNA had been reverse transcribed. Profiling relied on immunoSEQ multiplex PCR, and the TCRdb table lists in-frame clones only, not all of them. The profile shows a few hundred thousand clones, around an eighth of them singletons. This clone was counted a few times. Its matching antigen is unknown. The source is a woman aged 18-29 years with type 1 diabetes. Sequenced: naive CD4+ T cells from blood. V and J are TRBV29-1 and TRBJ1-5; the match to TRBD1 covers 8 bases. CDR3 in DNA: TGCAGCGCACTAACAGGGGGTAATCAGCCCCAGCATTTT. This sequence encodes CSALTGGNQPQHF.